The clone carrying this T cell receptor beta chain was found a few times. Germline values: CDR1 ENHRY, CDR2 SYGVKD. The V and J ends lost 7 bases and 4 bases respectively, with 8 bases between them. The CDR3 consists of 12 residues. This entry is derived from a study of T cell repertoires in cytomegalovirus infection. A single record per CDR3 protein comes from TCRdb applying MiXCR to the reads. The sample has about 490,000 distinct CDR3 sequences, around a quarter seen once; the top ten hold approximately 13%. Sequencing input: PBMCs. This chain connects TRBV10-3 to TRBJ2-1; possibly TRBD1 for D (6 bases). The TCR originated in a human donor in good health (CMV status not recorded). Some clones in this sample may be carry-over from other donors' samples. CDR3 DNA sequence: TGTGCCATCACAGACAGGTACAATGAGCAGTTCTTC. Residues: CAITDRYNEQFF.